What follows are 15 T cell receptor beta chains derived from one specimen sequenced in a study of OX40 agonist ivuxolimab in advanced cancers. The library was obtained by the immunoSEQ multiplex PCR assay. As stored in TCRdb, this immuneACCESS dataset retains in-frame rearrangements with V and J assigned. A fraction of the clones does not appear; measured against another copy, unresolved V genes explain less than half of the discrepancy, and the remainder lacks a known reason. This sample holds around 46,000 clones; more than 80% were observed only once. The top ten clones comprise 12% of the sample. This specimen was CD4+ or CD8+ T cells sorted from blood, taken in a trial of the OX40 agonist ivuxolimab. The receptors shown here come from an adult with an advanced solid tumor such as melanoma, head and neck, liver or kidney cancer.

The chain uses TRBV6-1 and TRBJ2-7, with D perhaps matching TRBD1 (5 bases). Trimming took 7 bases from V and 3 from J, leaving 13 bases between them. The germline V gene encodes CDR1 MNHNS and CDR2 SASEGT. The CDR3 loop spans 13 amino acids. In nucleotides, the CDR3 is TGTGCCAGCACCCTAGGGGCCGTCTACGAGCAGTACTTC. Protein sequence: CASTLGAVYEQYF.

The chain joins TRBV7-9 to TRBJ2-1; D remains unclear. The V end lost 1 base, the J end lost 7 bases, and 2 bases lay between the germline ends. CDR3 length equals 11 residues. In germline, CDR1 is SEHNR, CDR2 FQNEAQ (reference sequence). The CDR3 is CASSLENEQFF. DNA of the CDR3: TGTGCCAGCAGCTTAGAAAATGAGCAGTTCTTC.

The chain uses TRBV27 and TRBJ1-4, with TRBD1 as a possible D gene (5 bases). CDR1 is MNHEY, CDR2 SMNVEV, per germline (reference sequence). The CDR3 extends over 14 amino acids. V was cut by 3 bases and J by 7 bases, with 12 bases left in between. CDR3 protein: CASSFSFDSEKLFF. The CDR3 bases are TGTGCCAGCAGTTTTTCGTTTGACAGTGAAAAACTGTTTTTT.

The gene calls are TRBV4-2 and TRBJ1-4; D possibly corresponds to TRBD1 (5 bases). V lost 4 bases to trimming and J lost 0 bases, with 15 bases between them. The length of the CDR3 is 17 residues. The V gene's germline CDR1 is LGHNA and CDR2 YNFKEQ. The CDR3, as DNA: TGTGCCAGCAGCCCCCGGGGGACGTTTGCAACTAATGAAAAACTGTTTTTT. Its protein product is CASSPRGTFATNEKLFF.

The V call is TRBV29-1, the J call TRBJ1-2; D unresolved. Germline V gene data show CDR1 as SQVTM and CDR2 as ANQGSEA. With 3 bases removed from V and 8 bases from J, the gap between germline ends came to 4 bases. The CDR3 length is 9 residues. The CDR3: CSVDRGYTF. The CDR3 DNA sequence: TGCAGCGTTGACAGGGGCTACACCTTC. Full variable domain (missing parts from reference TRBV29-1 and TRBJ1-2): SAVISQKPSRDICQRGTSLTIQCQVDSQVTMMFWYRQQPGQSLTLIATANQGSEATYESGFVIDKFPISRPNLTFSTLTVSNMSPEDSSIYLCSVDRGYTFGSGTRLTVV.

The chain links TRBV19 to TRBJ1-3; no definite D call. CDR1 and CDR2 (germline): LNHDA, SQIVND (reference sequence). The CDR3 extends over 14 amino acids. The germline V and J ends were trimmed by 3 bases and 2 bases, with 8 bases remaining between them. The CDR3 here is CASSMSLPGNTIYF. The CDR3 DNA is TGTGCCAGTAGTATGTCCCTTCCTGGAAACACCATATATTTT.

The chain recombines TRBV6-5 with TRBJ2-7; D is undetermined. CDR1 is MNHEY, CDR2 SVGAGI, per germline. The CDR3 consists of 13 residues. V lost 0 bases and J 3 bases, leaving 6 bases between the germline ends. The CDR3 DNA reads as TGTGCCAGCAGTTACTCGGTCGACTACGAGCAGTACTTC. This codes for CASSYSVDYEQYF.

For the CDR3, the DNA is TGTGCCAGCAGCTTGGCCAACGGGGAAGGCTACACCTTC. Protein: CASSLANGEGYTF. This chain joins TRBV5-8 and TRBJ1-2; D not resolved. This CDR3 spans 13 amino acids. The V and J ends lost 0 bases and 8 bases respectively, with 11 bases between them. The germline V gene has CDR1 SGHTS and CDR2 YDEGEE.

This chain links TRBV29-1 with TRBJ2-5; D assignment may be TRBD1 or TRBD2 (5 bases each). CDR3 length: 13 amino acids. V lost 5 bases and J lost 2, with 12 bases in between. Germline V lookup: CDR1 SQVTM, CDR2 ANQGSEA. The CDR3 reads CSVNWGGQETQYF. DNA for the CDR3: TGCAGCGTTAACTGGGGCGGGCAAGAGACCCAGTACTTC.

V usage is TRBV27 and J usage is TRBJ1-4, with D unresolved. Trimming took 6 bases from V and 10 from J, leaving 12 bases between them. CDR1 and CDR2 from the germline V gene are MNHEY and SMNVEV (reference sequence). This CDR3 region has 12 residues. The CDR3 protein is CASSPPSLKLFF. CDR3 DNA sequence: TGTGCCAGCAGCCCCCCCTCCCTAAAACTGTTTTTT.

The chain joins TRBV27 to TRBJ1-4, with a possible D match to TRBD1 (6 bases). This CDR3 has 13 residues. V was shortened by 8 bases and J by 8 bases, with 15 bases between the two germline ends. CDR1 MNHEY and CDR2 SMNVEV come from the germline V gene (reference sequence). The CDR3 reads CASAPGGAEKLFF. The CDR3 coding sequence is TGTGCCAGCGCCCCGGGGGGGGCCGAAAAACTGTTTTTT.

This clone was seen a few times. J is TRBJ1-1 and V is TRBV19, with D perhaps TRBD1 (5 bases). The CDR3 totals 16 residues. Trimming pared 3 bases from V and 7 bases from J, leaving 21 bases between. The germline CDR1 and CDR2 sequences are LNHDA and SQIVND (reference sequence). The CDR3 nucleotides are TGTGCCAGTAGTATTTGGGACCCGGAGGAGAAGGGTGAAGCTTTCTTT. Translated, it gives CASSIWDPEEKGEAFF.

This clone was counted a single time. Other DNA sequences in this specimen translate into the identical CDR3. CDR3 coding DNA: TGTGCCAGCAGCTTAGTTGCCTACGAGCAGTACTTC. Translation: CASSLVAYEQYF. This chain connects TRBV7-2 to TRBJ2-7, with D uncertain. The CDR3 sequence is 12 residues long. The ends were cut back, 1 base at V and 2 bases at J, with 3 bases in the middle. Germline assignment: CDR1 SGHTA and CDR2 FQGNSA.

The V and J genes are TRBV6-5 and TRBJ1-2; 9 bases are a match to TRBD1. Germline V lookup: CDR1 MNHEY, CDR2 SVGAGI. The CDR3 runs to 15 residues. Trimming removed 6 bases from V and 4 bases from J; junction bases left unmatched: 9. CDR3 coding DNA: TGTGCCAGCAGCACAGGGGGCAATCGTCTCTATGGCTACACCTTC. Encoded protein: CASSTGGNRLYGYTF.

This rearrangement joins TRBV7-2 to TRBJ2-5, with 10 bases lining up with TRBD2. The trim removed 5 bases at V and 4 bases at J, leaving 7 bases unmatched. CDR3 length: 15 residues. From germline, CDR1 is SGHTA and CDR2 FQGNSA. CDR3 residues: CASSASGGARETQYF. The CDR3 bases are TGTGCCAGCAGCGCCAGCGGGGGGGCGCGAGAGACCCAGTACTTC.